A selection of T cell receptor beta chains follows, all from one sample in a study of vaccination and CD4 T cells after COVID-19. Each CDR3 protein is one row after TCRdb ran MiXCR on the PCR reads. The sample carries about 15,000 distinct CDR3 sequences, around 45% recorded once. Their cognate antigens are unknown. The sequencing used CD4+ T cells from blood, cultured in vitro, collected before SARS-CoV-2 vaccination. The receptors were gathered from a human donor who had recovered from COVID-19. The CDR3 runs from the conserved cysteine through the conserved F or W.

V: TRBV7-9; J: TRBJ1-4; CDR3: CASSLARGREKLFF
V: TRBV7-2; J: TRBJ2-1; CDR3: CASRPGGTYNEQFF
V: TRBV7-9; J: TRBJ2-7; CDR3: CASSFYGTGTYEQYF
V: TRBV24-1; J: TRBJ2-7; CDR3: CATSEGGTYEQYF
V: TRBV20-1; J: TRBJ2-3; CDR3: CSARNSGSRAQYF
V: TRBV15; J: TRBJ2-7; CDR3: CATSREVAREQYF
V: TRBV7-6; J: TRBJ2-1; CDR3: CASSGLAGPYNEQFF
V: TRBV6-1; J: TRBJ1-6; CDR3: CASTTYGTNSPLHF
V: TRBV12-3/TRBV12-4; J: TRBJ1-6; CDR3: CASSHRDGYNSPLHF
V: TRBV6-1; J: TRBJ1-5; CDR3: CASSRDRVNQPQHF
V: TRBV19; J: TRBJ1-1; CDR3: CASSIHTTGRTEAFF
V: TRBV6-1; J: TRBJ2-1; CDR3: CASSNRGEQFF
V: TRBV4-1; J: TRBJ1-6; CDR3: CASSQDRGSSYNSPLHF
V: TRBV28; J: TRBJ1-4; CDR3: CASRGRGAPNEKLFF
V: TRBV6-1; J: TRBJ1-2; CDR3: CASALVGPEGYTF
V: TRBV7-9; J: TRBJ1-6; CDR3: CASSSDGYSPLHF
V: TRBV7-6; J: TRBJ1-5; CDR3: CASSLSGGSNQPQHF
V: TRBV14; J: TRBJ1-2; CDR3: CASSFDRTNPGYTF
V: TRBV15; J: TRBJ1-2; CDR3: CATSRESATGGYGYTF
V: TRBV6-1; J: TRBJ2-7; CDR3: CASSEQGVLYGEQYF